This T cell receptor (beta chain) was retrieved from a study of cytomegalovirus exposure and HLA in healthy donors. Vbeta (60) and Jbeta (13) primers were used in the PCR. Assay: immunoSEQ multiplex PCR; the TCRdb copy retains only in-frame clones and omits some. The sample holds 100,000 to 150,000 clones, approximately 78% seen once. Donors sampled were nominally healthy, though unrecorded immune exposures were likely. Germline lookup yields CDR1 LGHNA and CDR2 YNFKEQ. V was clipped by 0 bases and J by 4 bases, with 15 bases between them. The CDR3 consists of 16 residues. Sequenced: PBMCs. The chain joins TRBV4-2 to TRBJ1-2; D not certain. The TCR originated in a middle-aged woman in good health and CMV-seropositive. CDR3 coding DNA: TGTGCCAGCAGCCAAGATTGGACTAACGGTCCCTATGGCTACACCTTC. It encodes CASSQDWTNGPYGYTF.